This record concerns one TCR beta chain sequence. The antigen remains unidentified. The CDR3 length is 16 residues. Germline values: CDR1 KGHSH, CDR2 LQKENI. V lost 5 bases and J 8 bases, leaving 21 bases between the germline ends. This sample was taken from a study of T cell responses to AZD1222 COVID-19 vaccine. Repertoires were generated with immunoSEQ multiplex PCR, while TCRdb's copy carries only in-frame clones and drops some. Of fewer than 200,000 clones in the sample, roughly 92% were seen once. Study-wide points: Epitopes outside B.1.351 and B.1.1.7 mutated regions reportedly drew nearly half of spike TCRs.

V and J are TRBV18 and TRBJ1-4; D is possibly TRBD1 (6 bases). This receptor was obtained from an adult who received the AZD1222 COVID-19 vaccine. The source was peripheral blood, collected 28 days after the second AZD1222 dose. CDR3 sequence reads: CASSSSGTRGVEKLFF. DNA of the CDR3: TGTGCCAGCTCATCTTCCGGGACAAGGGGGGTGGAAAAACTGTTTTTT.